This T cell receptor (beta chain) was sequenced during a study of blood T cell repertoires in COVID-19. Whole-study context: Spain, Italy and the United States supplied samples that represented acute and convalescent COVID-19. The analysed material was cDNA or gDNA that came from T cells, B-cell-depleted T cells, or PBMCs.

Germline V gene data show CDR1 as SGHRS and CDR2 as YFSETQ. This CDR3 contains 13 residues. The V and J ends lost 3 bases and 8 bases respectively, with 12 bases between them. This table comes from immunoSEQ multiplex PCR, and its TCRdb copy is limited to in-frame clones, with some not included. The data hold roughly 250,000 clones, with around 89% observed a single time. The sequence was collected from a middle-aged woman with acute or convalescent COVID-19. Sequencing was carried out using peripheral blood. V usage is TRBV5-1 and J usage is TRBJ2-1; possible D gene TRBD1, 5 bases. CDR3 sequence reads: CASSSQRGYEQFF. The CDR3 DNA reads TGCGCCAGCAGCTCGCAAAGGGGATATGAGCAGTTCTTC.